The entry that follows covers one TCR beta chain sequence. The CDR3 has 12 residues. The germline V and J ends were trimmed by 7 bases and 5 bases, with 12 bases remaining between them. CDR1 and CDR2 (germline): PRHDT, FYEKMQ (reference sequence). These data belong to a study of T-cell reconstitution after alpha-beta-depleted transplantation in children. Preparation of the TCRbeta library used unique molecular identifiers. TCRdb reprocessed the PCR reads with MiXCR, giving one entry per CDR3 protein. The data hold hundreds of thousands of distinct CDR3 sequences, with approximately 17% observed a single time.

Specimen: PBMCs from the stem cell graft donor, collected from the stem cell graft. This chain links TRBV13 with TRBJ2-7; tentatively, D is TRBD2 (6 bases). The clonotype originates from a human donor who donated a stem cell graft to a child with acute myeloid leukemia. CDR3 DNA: TGTGCCAGCAAATCGGAGGGCAACGAGCAGTACTTC. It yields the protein CASKSEGNEQYF.